The clone carrying this T cell receptor (beta chain) occurred a few times. Its specificity is unknown. The record originates from a study of T cells after yellow fever vaccination. Study-wide findings and caveats: The secondary response showed a weaker magnitude and a faster peak, day 5 versus 15.

Trimming cost V 10 bases and J 9 bases; bases outside gene matches: 15. Germline V gene sequence: CDR1 SGHTA, CDR2 FQGTGA. The CDR3 runs to 17 residues. TCRdb ran MiXCR on the 5' RACE reads and lists one entry per CDR3 protein. Of around 72,000 distinct CDR3 sequences detected, around 7.1% appear once; the ten largest clones hold 25% to 35%. This sequence originates from a man younger than 35 who received the YFV17D yellow fever vaccine. This material consisted of CD8+ T cells sorted from PBMCs, taken 10 to 11 days after the first yellow fever vaccination. This chain uses TRBV7-3 with TRBJ2-1; 16 bases agree with TRBD2. CDR3 protein: CAKPVPGLAGGPGEQFF. As DNA, the CDR3 is TGTGCCAAGCCGGTCCCGGGACTAGCGGGGGGGCCGGGTGAGCAGTTCTTC.